The clone carrying this T cell receptor beta chain was counted ten times or more. Time point given: newly diagnosed GD, antithyroid drugs for less than 3 months. After RNA was extracted from PBMCs, the TCR library was made from it. All patients originated from an endocrinology department located in Xi'an, China. The data stem from a study of regulatory T cells in long-lasting Graves disease. Study information: Graves' patients diagnosed newly had used antithyroid drugs under 3 months.

Sequencing libraries for TCR beta were prepared with iRepertoire HTBI primers and Arm-PCR of CDR3 regions. TCRdb reanalysed the multiplex PCR reads using MiXCR and keeps one entry per CDR3 protein. Of 400,000 to 550,000 distinct CDR3 sequences in the sample, about 15% were seen once. The germline CDR1 and CDR2 sequences are DFQATT and SNEGSKA (reference sequence). V lost 3 bases and J 1 base, leaving 13 bases between the germline ends. CDR3 length: 15 residues. The sample was also reused in another study, on T cells in Graves' hyperthyroidism and ophthalmopathy. That study reports: In the first-round RT-PCR of the TCR CDR3, the HTBI primer set was used.

This chain joins TRBV20-1 and TRBJ2-1; D may be TRBD2 (5 bases). This receptor was taken from a woman younger than 35 with Graves disease. The input for sequencing was peripheral blood mononuclear cells (PBMCs), taken at new diagnosis, from a patient treated with antithyroid drugs. DNA for the CDR3: TGCAGTGCTAGGAGCGGTAGGGAGTCCTACAATGAGCAGTTCTTC. This translates into CSARSGRESYNEQFF.